The 11 T cell receptor beta chains below all came from one sample that was sequenced in a study of low-dose radiotherapy and immunotherapy resistance in tumors. The time point here: after trial treatment. Specified treatment: LDRT plus nivolumab, ipilimumab, low-dose cyclophosphamide and aspirin (RACIN trial). Alpha and beta chains were covered, as first-strand cDNA relied on TRAV- and TRBV-specific primers. It was with a constant-region primer and a V-primer adapter that TCRs were amplified over around 18 PCR cycles. MiXCR, run by TCRdb on the reads, gives a single entry per CDR3 protein. This table has tens of thousands of distinct CDR3 sequences, 20% to 25% appearing once. Sequenced material: PBMCs, taken after low-dose radiotherapy plus immunotherapy. These receptors came from a female donor with ovarian cancer.

The V call is TRBV5-1, the J call TRBJ2-7; 10 bases map to TRBD1. Germline trimming cut 4 bases from V and 4 bases from J; bases unmatched to any gene: 5. This CDR3 contains 14 residues. Germline V gene sequence: CDR1 SGHRS, CDR2 YFSETQ. The CDR3 nucleotides read TGCGCCAGCAGCCTAGGGACAGGGGTTTACGAGCAGTACTTC. This gives the protein CASSLGTGVYEQYF.

This clonotype has a count of ten or more. The chain is built from TRBV6-2 or TRBV6-3 and TRBJ1-5; D not certain. The germline V and J ends were trimmed by 5 bases and 10 bases, with 12 bases remaining between them. Germline V gives CDR1 MNHEY, CDR2 SVGEGT. This CDR3 is built from 12 residues. CDR3 amino acids: CASSPRISPQHF. The CDR3 DNA reads TGTGCCAGCAGTCCGAGGATCAGTCCCCAGCATTTT.

The sample holds one count of this clonotype. This sequence may be a read error, since a much larger clone differs from it by one base. For the CDR3, the DNA is TGCGCCAGCAGCCACAGCGCGGACTTATCAGGGAAGCAGTACTTC. Its translation is CASSHSADLSGKQYF. The chain has TRBV4-1 and TRBJ2-7; D is tentatively TRBD1 or TRBD2 (5 bases each). The V end lost 3 bases, the J end lost 8 bases, and 20 bases lay between the germline ends. Looked up from germline, CDR1 is MGHRA and CDR2 is YSYEKL. This CDR3 comprises 15 residues.

On this clonotype: A single base is all that separates this from a far larger clone, so a read error is likely. The chain is built from TRBV28 and TRBJ2-7, with D maybe TRBD1 (6 bases). The CDR3 has 13 amino acids. CDR1 MDHEN and CDR2 SYDVKM come from the germline V gene. V was cut by 7 bases and J by 5 bases, with 15 bases left in between. The CDR3 DNA sequence: TGTGCCAGCACCCGAGACAGGTTGAACGAGCAGTACTTC. Its protein is CASTRDRLNEQYF.

This clonotype appeared many times. The chain joins TRBV20-1 to TRBJ2-6; tentatively, D is TRBD1 (6 bases). Trimming pared 7 bases from V and 0 bases from J, leaving 19 bases between. The CDR3 is 17 residues long. CDR1 and CDR2 (germline): DFQATT, SNEGSKA (reference sequence). Here the CDR3 DNA reads TGCAGTGTGCCCTCTGGACAGCCAAACTCTGGGGCCAACGTCCTGACTTTC. Residues: CSVPSGQPNSGANVLTF.

As for this clonotype: The limits of the CDR3 on the DNA are not certain, so only TCRdb's listed CDR3 is given. This chain uses TRBV21-1 with TRBJ2-2. TRBV21-1 represents a pseudogene. Inclusive of both ends, the CDR3 amounts to 14 amino acids. CDR3 region: CASSKVKIPGSCFF.

This clonotype occurred many times. V gene TRBV2 combines with J gene TRBJ2-3, with TRBD2 matching 7 bases. Germline values: CDR1 SNHLY, CDR2 FYNNEI. The J segment lost 2 bases and the V segment lost 1 base, leaving 6 bases of the junction unmatched. The CDR3 consists of 16 residues. This CDR3 is CASSEGAGLDTDTQYF. The CDR3 DNA reads TGTGCCAGCAGTGAAGGAGCGGGGTTAGACACAGATACGCAGTATTTT.

Regarding this clonotype: A single base is all that separates this from a far larger clone, so a read error is likely. V gene TRBV6-6 combines with J gene TRBJ2-1; D is possibly TRBD2 (6 bases). Germline V gene data show CDR1 as MNHNY and CDR2 as SVGAGI (reference sequence). This CDR3 is built from 11 residues. CDR3 in amino acids: CDSGQYNEQFF. DNA of the CDR3: TGTGACAGCGGGCAATACAATGAGCAGTTCTTC.

This clonotype was detected ten times or more. The rearrangement joins TRBV4-1 to TRBJ2-7; TRBD2 matches at 10 bases. The CDR3 contains 15 residues. The germline V gene has CDR1 MGHRA and CDR2 YSYEKL. J was trimmed by 1 base and V by 4 bases; bases with no gene match: 4. This chain's CDR3 is CASSPHSGGSYEQYF. CDR3 bases: TGCGCCAGCAGCCCTCATAGCGGGGGGTCCTACGAGCAGTACTTC.

This clonotype occurred many times. J is TRBJ1-2 and V is TRBV7-2; the D gene is possibly TRBD1 (5 bases). Trimming removed 1 base from V and 6 bases from J, with 9 bases in between. The length of the CDR3 is 13 residues. Germline V lookup: CDR1 SGHTA, CDR2 FQGNSA. This CDR3 reads CASSLGLGDGYTF. The CDR3 nucleotides read TGTGCCAGCAGCTTAGGTTTGGGGGATGGCTACACCTTC.

In this sample, this clonotype turned up once. The V call is TRBV29-1, the J call TRBJ2-5; 7 bases match TRBD2. Germline V gene data show CDR1 as SQVTM and CDR2 as ANQGSEA. The CDR3 runs to 16 residues. The V segment lost 3 bases and the J segment 4 bases; nucleotides outside the gene matches: 14. The CDR3 nucleotides read TGCAGCGTTGACTCTAGCGGCAGAGAGGGTGGAGAGACCCAGTACTTC. As protein: CSVDSSGREGGETQYF.